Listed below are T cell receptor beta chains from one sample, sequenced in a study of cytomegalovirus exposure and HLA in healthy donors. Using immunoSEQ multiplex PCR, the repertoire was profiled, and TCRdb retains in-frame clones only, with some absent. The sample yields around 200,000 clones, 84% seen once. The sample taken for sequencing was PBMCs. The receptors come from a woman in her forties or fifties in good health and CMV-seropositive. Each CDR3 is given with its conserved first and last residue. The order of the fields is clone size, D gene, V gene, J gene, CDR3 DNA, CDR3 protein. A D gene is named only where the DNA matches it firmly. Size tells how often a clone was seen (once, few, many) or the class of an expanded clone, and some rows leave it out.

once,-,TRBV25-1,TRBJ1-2,TGTGCCAGCAGTGACAGGGAAAGGGGAGGCTACACCTTC,CASSDRERGGYTF
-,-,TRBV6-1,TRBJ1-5,TGTGCCAGCAGTGAAGCGGGGACTCCCTATCAGCCCCAGCATTTT,CASSEAGTPYQPQHF
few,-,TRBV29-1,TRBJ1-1,TGCAGCGTTAGATATTCGGACACCCCGAACACTGAAGCTTTCTTT,CSVRYSDTPNTEAFF
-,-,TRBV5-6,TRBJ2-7,TGTGCCAGCAGCTTGGTAAGGGGGGGTGAGAAGTACTTC,CASSLVRGGEKYF
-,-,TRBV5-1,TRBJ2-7,TGCGCCAGCAGCGTGGACGGTTCCTACGAGCAGTACTTC,CASSVDGSYEQYF
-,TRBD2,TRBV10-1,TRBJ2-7,TGCGCCAGCAGTGGGGGGACTAGCGGGCTCTACGAGCAGTACTTC,CASSGGTSGLYEQYF
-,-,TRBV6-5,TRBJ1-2,TGTGCCAGCAGTGGGGGGGGGCCCTATGGCTACACCTTC,CASSGGGPYGYTF
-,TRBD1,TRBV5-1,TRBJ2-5,TGCGCCAGCAGCCCCGGGACAGGCGGAGAGACCCAGTACTTC,CASSPGTGGETQYF
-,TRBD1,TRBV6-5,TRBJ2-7,TGTGCCAGCAGTTACTGGACAGGGGGGGGATACGAGCAGTACTTC,CASSYWTGGGYEQYF
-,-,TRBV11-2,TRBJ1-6,TGTGCCAGCAGCGTCAGGGTACTTTATAATTCACCCCTCCACTTT,CASSVRVLYNSPLHF
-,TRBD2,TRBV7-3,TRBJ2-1,TGTGCCAGCAGCAAGTATGGGACTAGCGTTCCCAATGAGCAGTTCTTC,CASSKYGTSVPNEQFF
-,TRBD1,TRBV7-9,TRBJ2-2,TGTGCCAGCACACCCTGGACAGGGGACACCGGGGAGCTGTTTTTT,CASTPWTGDTGELFF
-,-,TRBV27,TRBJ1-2,TGTGCCAGCAGTTTGCTGGGCTCGGATGGCTACACCTTC,CASSLLGSDGYTF
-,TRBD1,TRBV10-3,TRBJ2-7,TGTGCCATCAGTGTTCCAGCGGGACAGGGGGCGGGTGAGCAGTACTTC,CAISVPAGQGAGEQYF
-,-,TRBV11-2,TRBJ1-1,TGTGCCAGCAGCTTTGGTCAGGCGAACACTGAAGCTTTCTTT,CASSFGQANTEAFF
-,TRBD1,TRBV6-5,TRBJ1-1,TGTGCCAGCAGTTACTCGTCCAGGGGGCATACTGAAGCTTTCTTT,CASSYSSRGHTEAFF
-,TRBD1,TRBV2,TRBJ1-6,TGTGCCAGCAGCTCGACAGGGTTTGGATCACCCCTCCACTTT,CASSSTGFGSPLHF
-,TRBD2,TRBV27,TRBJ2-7,TGTGCCAGCACGGGGGGGAGCTCCTACGAGCAGTACTTC,CASTGGSSYEQYF
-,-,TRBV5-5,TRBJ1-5,TGTGCCAGCAGCTTGGGACTCCTTAGCAATCAGCCCCAGCATTTT,CASSLGLLSNQPQHF
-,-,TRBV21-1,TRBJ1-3,TGTGCCAGCAGCAAAGCTCGGCAGGGGGTCTCTGGAAACACCATATATTTT,CASSKARQGVSGNTIYF
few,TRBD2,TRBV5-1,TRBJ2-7,TGCGCCAGCAGCGCGACCCCTAGCGGGACCTACGAGCAGTACTTC,CASSATPSGTYEQYF
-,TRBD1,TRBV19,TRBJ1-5,TGTGCCAGTAGTATCGACAGGGGGATAGGGCAGCCCCAGCATTTT,CASSIDRGIGQPQHF
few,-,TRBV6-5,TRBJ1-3,TGTGCCAGCAGTTACGCGACAGGCTCTGGAAACACCATATATTTT,CASSYATGSGNTIYF
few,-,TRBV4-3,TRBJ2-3,TGCGCCAGCAGCCAAGTGGCTGGCGGGGTAGATACGCAGTATTTT,CASSQVAGGVDTQYF
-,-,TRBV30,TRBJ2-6,TGTGCCTGGAGACTCTCTGGGGCCAACGTCCTGACTTTC,CAWRLSGANVLTF
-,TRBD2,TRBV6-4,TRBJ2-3,TGTGCCAGCTCCGTGGCGGGGGGGACAGATACGCAGTATTTT,CASSVAGGTDTQYF
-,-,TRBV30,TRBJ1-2,TGTGCCTGGAGTGTACCCCTGCTAGGGGGGGAATTGGGTGGCTACACCTTC,CAWSVPLLGGELGGYTF
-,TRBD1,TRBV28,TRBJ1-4,TGTGCCAGCAGGAGACAGGGCGAAAAACTGTTTTTT,CASRRQGEKLFF
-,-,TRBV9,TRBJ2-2,TGTGCCAGCAGCCCGCGCGAGGCAAACACCGGGGAGCTGTTTTTT,CASSPREANTGELFF
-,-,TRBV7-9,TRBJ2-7,TGTGCCAGCAGCGCGGGACAGAGCTCCTACGAGCAGTACTTC,CASSAGQSSYEQYF
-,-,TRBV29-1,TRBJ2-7,TGCAGCGTTGTGAGTCAGGGAGGTTGGGCGACGCAGTACTTC,CSVVSQGGWATQYF
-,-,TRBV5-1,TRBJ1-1,TGCGCCAGCAGACTTTCCGGGACAAGGCGGACTGAAGCTTTCTTT,CASRLSGTRRTEAFF
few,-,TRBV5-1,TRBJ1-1,TGCGCCAGCAGCCCCGAGGGGAGGAGCACTGAAGCTTTCTTT,CASSPEGRSTEAFF
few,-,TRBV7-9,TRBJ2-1,TGTGCCAGCAGCATAACAGGGCGCAATGAGCAGTTCTTC,CASSITGRNEQFF
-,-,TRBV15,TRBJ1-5,TGTGCCACCAGCAGAGATAATGGCAATCAGCCCCAGCATTTT,CATSRDNGNQPQHF
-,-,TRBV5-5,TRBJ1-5,TGTGCCAGCAGCTTGGTAACCGGGTTCAATCAGCCCCAGCATTTT,CASSLVTGFNQPQHF
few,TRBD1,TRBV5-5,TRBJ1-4,TGTGCCAGCAGCTACAGGGGGTTTGAAAAACTGTTTTTT,CASSYRGFEKLFF
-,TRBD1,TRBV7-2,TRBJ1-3,TGTGCCAGCACCAAGGACAGGGGGCTTGGAAACACCATATATTTT,CASTKDRGLGNTIYF
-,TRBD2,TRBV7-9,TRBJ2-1,TGTGCCAGCACCACCTATGGGGGGGGAAACAGCAATGAGCAGTTCTTC,CASTTYGGGNSNEQFF
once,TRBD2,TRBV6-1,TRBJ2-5,TGTGCCAGCGGCGGGAATGGCGGGGGAGGCGAGACCCAGTACTTC,CASGGNGGGGETQYF
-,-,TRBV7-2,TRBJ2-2,TGTGCCAGCAGCTTATTTCTAGCGAACACCGGGGAGCTGTTTTTT,CASSLFLANTGELFF
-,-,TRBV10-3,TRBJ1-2,TGTGCTATCAGTGGAGACAGTAACTATGGCTACACCTTC,CAISGDSNYGYTF
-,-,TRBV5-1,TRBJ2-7,TGCGCCAGCAGCCGCGGGACGGATTCCTACGAGCAGTACTTC,CASSRGTDSYEQYF
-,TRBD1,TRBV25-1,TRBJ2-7,TGTGCCAGCAGCGTGGGACAGGGGCCCATGGGGTACGAGCAGTACTTC,CASSVGQGPMGYEQYF
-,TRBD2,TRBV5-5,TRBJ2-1,TGTGCCAGCAGCTTGACTAGCGGAACCTACAATGAGCAGTTCTTC,CASSLTSGTYNEQFF
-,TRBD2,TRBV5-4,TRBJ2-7,TGTGCCAGCAGCTTGAGTGGGGGGGACGAGCAGTACTTC,CASSLSGGDEQYF
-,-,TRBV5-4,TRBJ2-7,TGTGCCAGCAGCATCCAGGGCCGCACCTACGAGCAGTACTTC,CASSIQGRTYEQYF
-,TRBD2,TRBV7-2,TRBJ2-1,TGTGCCAGCAGCTCTCGACTAGCGGGGGGCAGCGATGAGCAGTTCTTC,CASSSRLAGGSDEQFF
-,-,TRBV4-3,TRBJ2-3,TGCGCCAGCAGCCAAGATTTGGCAGGGGGGTTCACAGATACGCAGTATTTT,CASSQDLAGGFTDTQYF
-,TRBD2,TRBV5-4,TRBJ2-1,TGTGCCAGCAGACTAGCGGGGGGAAGTTACAATGAGCAGTTCTTC,CASRLAGGSYNEQFF
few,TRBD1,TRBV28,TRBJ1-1,TGTGCCAGCAGAGACAGGGAAACTGAAGCTTTCTTT,CASRDRETEAFF
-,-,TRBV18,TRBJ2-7,TGTGCCAGCTCACCAGCTAGCTTCTACGAGCAGTACTTC,CASSPASFYEQYF
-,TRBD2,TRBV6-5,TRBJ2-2,TGTGCCAGCAGCCCCGGGGGGGCCGGGGAGCTGTTTTTT,CASSPGGAGELFF
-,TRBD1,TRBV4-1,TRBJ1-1,TGCGCCAGCAGCCAAGAAGACAGGGCAGCATCAGCTTTCTTT,CASSQEDRAASAFF
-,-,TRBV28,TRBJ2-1,TGTGCCAGCAGTTTATTGAGGGATACTAGCCACACGTTCTTC,CASSLLRDTSHTFF
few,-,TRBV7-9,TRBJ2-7,TGTGCCAGCAGCTTAGGGGGACAACCTAACTACGAGCAGTACTTC,CASSLGGQPNYEQYF
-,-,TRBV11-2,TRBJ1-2,TGTGCCAGCAGCTCTGGGGGCGGTGGTTCTGGCTACACCTTC,CASSSGGGGSGYTF